Shown below are 23 T cell receptor beta chains from a single sample sequenced in a study of blood T cell repertoires in COVID-19. Sequencing was performed with immunoSEQ multiplex PCR; in TCRdb, only in-frame clones are kept and a portion is missing. The sample lists fewer than 400,000 clones, about 85% occurring once. The sequenced material came from PBMCs or T cells enriched from blood (not recorded which). The receptors derive from a woman aged 25 to 39 who had been exposed to COVID-19.

J is TRBJ1-2 and V is TRBV6-5; D gene uncertain. Germline-derived CDR1 and CDR2 are MNHEY and SVGAGI. The CDR3 is made up of 13 amino acids. Trimming removed 8 bases from V and 0 bases from J, with 10 bases in between. DNA of the CDR3: TGTGCCAGCCGAGCTGCTTCTAACTATGGCTACACCTTC. Its translation: CASRAASNYGYTF.

The chain joins TRBV28 to TRBJ2-7; 7 bases fit TRBD1. The CDR3 has 14 amino acids. Losses at the gene ends were 5 bases for V and 7 bases for J; bases not matched to a gene: 11. From germline, CDR1 is MDHEN and CDR2 SYDVKM. CDR3 nucleotides: TGTGCCAGCAGTCTGAACAGGGGAATTGGTGAGCAGTACTTC. It codes for CASSLNRGIGEQYF.

The chain uses TRBV5-1 and TRBJ1-3, with D hard to call. The CDR3 is 16 residues long. Germline assignment: CDR1 SGHRS and CDR2 YFSETQ. Between the trimmed V and J ends, which lost 0 bases and 2 bases, there was a span of 12 bases. The CDR3 spells CASSLAMGNAGNTIYF. The CDR3 region has the DNA TGCGCCAGCAGCTTGGCTATGGGCAACGCTGGAAACACCATATATTTT.

This sequence joins TRBV27 and TRBJ1-2; TRBD1 aligns across 8 bases. Germline V gene sequence: CDR1 MNHEY, CDR2 SMNVEV (reference sequence). The V gene end was trimmed by 10 bases and the J gene end by 3 bases; junction bases not matched to a gene: 7. The CDR3 spans 13 residues. CDR3 coding DNA: TGTGCCACACGGACAGGGCCCTACTATGGCTACACCTTC. Its protein product is CATRTGPYYGYTF.

This clone was observed once. V usage is TRBV15 and J usage is TRBJ1-1; D is perhaps TRBD1 (6 bases). The germline V gene has CDR1 LNHNV and CDR2 YYDKDF (reference sequence). Trimming stripped 2 bases from V and 5 bases from J, with 12 bases between. This CDR3 comprises 14 residues. CDR3 nucleotides: TGTGCCACCAGCAGAAAACAGGGAAGAACTGAAGCTTTCTTT. Translated, it gives CATSRKQGRTEAFF.

The rearrangement links TRBV27 to TRBJ2-6; weak D call: TRBD1 (6 bases). V was cut by 5 bases and J by 12 bases, with 17 bases left in between. Germline-derived CDR1 and CDR2 are MNHEY and SMNVEV (reference sequence). The CDR3 is made up of 14 amino acids. DNA for the CDR3: TGTGCCAGCAGTATACAGGGTGGCCAGGGCGTCCTGACTTTC. Its protein is CASSIQGGQGVLTF.

The chain uses TRBV10-3 and TRBJ1-2; a weak D match, TRBD1 (5 bases). Trimming cost V 1 base and J 4 bases, with 10 bases left between them. The CDR3 spans 14 residues. Germline CDR1 reads ENHRY; CDR2 reads SYGVKD. The CDR3 reads CAISELETVYGYTF. Written as DNA, the CDR3 is TGTGCCATCAGTGAGTTGGAGACAGTCTATGGCTACACCTTC.

This clone was observed once. V usage is TRBV6-6 and J usage is TRBJ1-5; D unresolved. Deletions cut 6 bases from V and 9 bases from J, with 12 bases between. Germline lookup yields CDR1 MNHNY and CDR2 SVGAGI (reference sequence). The CDR3 is made up of 12 amino acids. The CDR3 nucleotides read TGTGCCAGCAGAACTATCACGCGGCCCCAGCATTTT. It encodes CASRTITRPQHF.

The V gene is TRBV14, the J gene TRBJ2-6; D is possibly TRBD2 (6 bases). The CDR3 extends over 16 amino acids. The germline V and J ends were trimmed by 1 base and 4 bases, with 11 bases remaining between them. Germline lookup yields CDR1 SGHDN and CDR2 FVKESK. The CDR3 loop reads CASSQGGARGANVLTF. The CDR3 coding sequence is TGTGCCAGCAGCCAAGGCGGGGCGCGGGGGGCCAACGTCCTGACTTTC.

This clone appeared a single time. The genes are TRBV28 and TRBJ2-7, with a weak D call TRBD2 (6 bases). V lost 2 bases and J lost 11, with 19 bases in between. Looked up from germline, CDR1 is MDHEN and CDR2 is SYDVKM. The CDR3 runs to 14 residues. The CDR3 coding sequence is TGTGCCAGCAGTTTAAATGGGGGGAGGACCCAGGAGTACTTC. It translates to CASSLNGGRTQEYF. The full variable domain, its missing parts supplied by reference TRBV28 and TRBJ2-7, is DVKVTQSSRYLVKRTGEKVFLECVQDMDHENMFWYRQDPGLGLRLIYFSYDVKMKEKGDIPEGYSVSREKKERFSLILESASTNQTSMYLCASSLNGGRTQEYFGPGTRLTVT.

The rearrangement links TRBV2 to TRBJ2-7; D is perhaps TRBD1 (6 bases). Trimming cost V 3 bases and J 9 bases, with 15 bases left between them. The germline V gene encodes CDR1 SNHLY and CDR2 FYNNEI. The length of the CDR3 is 13 residues. CDR3 sequence (DNA): TGTGCCAGCAGTGAGGGGGCGCGGTCTGGGCAGTACTTC. Its translation is CASSEGARSGQYF.

This chain joins TRBV27 and TRBJ2-7, with TRBD1 as a possible D gene (6 bases). Trimming took 3 bases from V and 2 from J, leaving 14 bases between them. The CDR3 has 15 amino acids. Germline V gene data show CDR1 as MNHEY and CDR2 as SMNVEV (reference sequence). CDR3 in amino acids: CASSLRLGAPYEQYF. The CDR3 region has the DNA TGTGCCAGCAGTTTGAGGTTGGGGGCCCCCTACGAGCAGTACTTC.

V gene TRBV4-1 combines with J gene TRBJ1-2; the D gene is possibly TRBD1 (6 bases). CDR3 length: 17 amino acids. The V gene's germline CDR1 is MGHRA and CDR2 YSYEKL. Trimming stripped 0 bases from V and 2 bases from J, with 16 bases between. CDR3 residues: CASSQDYREGLNYGYTF. CDR3 DNA: TGCGCCAGCAGCCAAGACTACAGGGAGGGGCTCAACTATGGCTACACCTTC.

The genes are TRBV6-5 and TRBJ1-5; 10 bases are a match to TRBD1. V shed 6 bases and J 3 bases; nucleotides not matched to a gene: 5. This CDR3 is built from 15 residues. Germline CDR1 and CDR2: MNHEY and SVGAGI. The CDR3 is CASRPTGGINQPQHF. The CDR3 nucleotides are TGTGCCAGCAGGCCGACAGGGGGCATCAATCAGCCCCAGCATTTT.

Regarding this clone: A read error may account for a junction end that differs from germline. This chain joins TRBV7-7 and TRBJ2-7; 10 bases are a match to TRBD2. CDR1 is SSHAT and CDR2 is FNYEAQ in the germline V gene (reference sequence). The CDR3 has 17 residues. CDR3 DNA: TGTGCTAGCAGCTTAGTCGAGCGGGAGGGTGTACCGAAAGAGCAGTACTTC. This encodes CASSLVEREGVPKEQYF. Using reference TRBV7-7 and TRBJ2-7 for the parts outside the CDR3, the full variable domain is GAGVSQSPRYKVTKRGQDVTLRCDPISSHATLYWYQQALGQGPEFLTYFNYEAQPDKSGLPSDRFSAERPEGSISTLTIQRTEQRDSAMYRCASSLVEREGVPKEQYFGPGTRLTVT.

The chain couples TRBV9 to TRBJ2-5; D remains ambiguous. This CDR3 spans 14 amino acids. Trimming took 4 bases from V and 4 from J, leaving 14 bases between them. The germline gives CDR1 SGDLS, CDR2 YYNGEE. The CDR3 coding sequence is TGTGCCAGCAGCCCCTCTCCCGTGAGAGAGACCCAGTACTTC. Amino acids: CASSPSPVRETQYF.

This chain joins TRBV27 and TRBJ2-2; 7 positions match TRBD1. The germline gives CDR1 MNHEY, CDR2 SMNVEV (reference sequence). The junction had 8 bases not matched to a gene; V was cut back by 6 bases and J by 7 bases. This CDR3 has 14 residues. CDR3 amino acids: CASRTGKFDGELFF. DNA for the CDR3: TGTGCCAGCAGGACAGGGAAGTTTGACGGGGAGCTGTTTTTT.

The V call is TRBV4-3, the J call TRBJ2-2, with D unclear. Germline V gene data show CDR1 as LGHNA and CDR2 as YSLEER. This CDR3 is built from 15 residues. V lost 1 base, J lost 6 bases, and 12 bases lay in between. CDR3: CASSQVSGRAGELFF. The CDR3 DNA is TGCGCCAGCAGCCAAGTTTCCGGCCGGGCCGGGGAGCTGTTTTTT.

V and J are TRBV3-1 (or the pseudogene TRBV3-2) and TRBJ2-7, with D maybe TRBD2 (6 bases). Germline V gene lookup returns CDR1 LGHDT and CDR2 YNNKEL (reference sequence). The germline V and J ends were trimmed by 1 base and 3 bases, with 13 bases remaining between them. The CDR3 sequence is 15 residues long. CDR3 nucleotides: TGTGCCAGCAGCCAAGCAGGACTAACCCGCTACGAGCAGTACTTC. Translated: CASSQAGLTRYEQYF.

This chain links TRBV5-1 with TRBJ2-5; TRBD1 is a possible D gene (5 bases). The V end lost 2 bases, the J end lost 3 bases, and 11 bases lay between the germline ends. Germline CDR1 is SGHRS and CDR2 is YFSETQ. This CDR3 is built from 14 residues. CDR3 nucleotide sequence: TGCGCCAGCAGCTTAATGACAGATAAAGAGACCCAGTACTTC. Residues: CASSLMTDKETQYF.

V is TRBV2 and J is TRBJ1-1; 7 nucleotides agree with TRBD1. The CDR3 is 13 residues long. CDR1 is SNHLY, CDR2 FYNNEI, per germline. V was pared by 6 bases and J by 5 bases, with 6 bases of the junction left unmatched. The CDR3 loop is CASRSPGGTEAFF. CDR3 bases: TGTGCCAGCAGGTCCCCAGGGGGGACTGAAGCTTTCTTT.

This clone has a handful of counts. The V and J genes are TRBV4-1 and TRBJ1-4; D may be TRBD1 (6 bases). V lost 2 bases to trimming and J lost 5 bases, with 12 bases between them. The CDR3 extends over 15 amino acids. Germline CDR1 reads MGHRA; CDR2 reads YSYEKL. The CDR3 nucleotides are TGCGCCAGCAGCCAACTGACAGGAGTAAATGAAAAACTGTTTTTT. It translates to CASSQLTGVNEKLFF.

The V gene is TRBV18, the J gene TRBJ1-1, with TRBD1 matching over 7 bases. This CDR3 comprises 14 residues. Trimming took 5 bases from V and 1 from J; bases not matched to a gene: 4. Germline V gene lookup returns CDR1 KGHSH and CDR2 LQKENI. The CDR3 bases are TGTGCCAGCTCAGTGCGACAGGGGAACACTGAAGCTTTCTTT. It encodes CASSVRQGNTEAFF.